The 11 T cell receptor beta chains below come from one sample, sequenced in a study of T cells in Graves' hyperthyroidism and ophthalmopathy. Researchers took RNA transcripts and amplified the TCR beta CDR3 regions from them. The HTBI primer set drove a first-round RT-PCR of the TCR CDR3. Via MiXCR, TCRdb re-called the multiplex PCR reads, giving one row per CDR3 protein. The data show 550,000 to 650,000 distinct CDR3 sequences, approximately 15% seen once. The sample comprised blood. The receptors stem from a woman aged 25 to 39 with Graves' hyperthyroidism that later progressed to Graves' ophthalmopathy.

This rearrangement joins TRBV7-6 to TRBJ2-5, with D tentatively TRBD1 or TRBD2 (6 bases each). The germline V gene has CDR1 SGHVS and CDR2 FNYEAQ. The V end lost 3 bases, the J end lost 4 bases, and 12 bases lay between the germline ends. The CDR3 contains 14 residues. The CDR3 DNA reads as TGTGCCAGCAGCTTGGAGGGGGGCCCAGAGACCCAGTACTTC. Translation gives CASSLEGGPETQYF. Supplemented by reference TRBV7-6 and TRBJ2-5, the full variable domain reads GAGVSQSPRYKVTKRGQDVALRCDPISGHVSLYWYRQALGQGPEFLTYFNYEAQQDKSGLPNDRFSAERPEGSISTLTIQRTEQRDSAMYRCASSLEGGPETQYFGPGTRLLVL.

This clonotype was seen many times. The rearrangement uses TRBV7-2 and TRBJ2-3; 10 bases fit TRBD2. Per germline, CDR1 SGHTA and CDR2 FQGNSA. The CDR3 runs to 15 residues. The J segment lost 1 base and the V segment lost 5 bases, leaving 3 bases of the junction unmatched. This CDR3 is CASSRTSGGTDTQYF. The DNA of the CDR3 is TGTGCCAGCAGCCGGACTAGCGGAGGCACAGATACGCAGTATTTT.

This clonotype has only a few counts. This chain connects TRBV20-1 to TRBJ2-6; D tentatively fits TRBD1 or TRBD2 (5 bases each). Trimming removed 1 base at V and 2 bases at J, with 12 bases between. CDR3 size: 16 residues. Looked up from germline, CDR1 is DFQATT and CDR2 is SNEGSKA (reference sequence). The CDR3 DNA sequence: TGCAGTGCTAGAGTGGGGGTAACAGCTGGGGCCAACGTCCTGACTTTC. Its protein is CSARVGVTAGANVLTF.

V usage is TRBV6-2 or TRBV6-3 and J usage is TRBJ1-5; a possible D gene is TRBD1 (6 bases). The germline gives CDR1 MNHEY, CDR2 SVGEGT. V was shortened by 5 bases and J by 2 bases, with 19 bases between the two germline ends. The CDR3 is 17 amino acids. Written as DNA, the CDR3 is TGTGCCAGCAGTCCAACGGGGGCCCGGGCGGGCAATCAGCCCCAGCATTTT. The encoded protein is CASSPTGARAGNQPQHF.

This clonotype was seen a handful of times. The chain carries TRBV24-1 and TRBJ2-3; 7 bases match TRBD1. Germline CDR1 is KGHDR and CDR2 is SFDVKD. CDR3 length: 15 amino acids. Germline trimming cut 3 bases from V and 2 bases from J; bases unmatched to any gene: 4. The CDR3 sequence: CATSDTGAFTDTQYF. CDR3 sequence (DNA): TGTGCCACCAGTGATACAGGGGCTTTCACAGATACGCAGTATTTT.

This clonotype was recorded many times. The chain joins TRBV27 to TRBJ1-4, with TRBD1 as a possible D gene (5 bases). Looked up from germline, CDR1 is MNHEY and CDR2 is SMNVEV (reference sequence). Trimming pared 5 bases from V and 0 bases from J, leaving 16 bases between. This CDR3 region has 17 residues. CDR3 in amino acids: CASSPGKIPTTNEKLFF. The CDR3 DNA follows: TGTGCCAGCAGTCCAGGGAAGATCCCCACAACTAATGAAAAACTGTTTTTT. Looking up the rest from reference TRBV27 and TRBJ1-4 gives the full variable domain: EAQVTQNPRYLITVTGKKLTVTCSQNMNHEYMSWYRQDPGLGLRQIYYSMNVEVTDKGDVPEGYKVSRKEKRNFPLILESPSPNQTSLYFCASSPGKIPTTNEKLFFGSGTQLSVL.

This chain uses TRBV12-3 or TRBV12-4 with TRBJ2-2; 7 positions match TRBD2. CDR3 length: 12 amino acids. V was clipped by 8 bases and J by 6 bases; unmatched bases: 3. The CDR3 protein is CASQGGPGELFF. CDR3 DNA sequence: TGTGCCAGCCAGGGAGGGCCCGGGGAGCTGTTTTTT.

This clonotype has ten or more counts. The CDR3 region has the DNA TGTGCCAGCAGCTTTTACAGGCGGGACCACGAGCAGTACTTC. It is translated as CASSFYRRDHEQYF. This chain connects TRBV11-2 to TRBJ2-7; D might be TRBD2 (6 bases). Deletions cut 3 bases from V and 5 bases from J, with 14 bases between. CDR3 size: 14 residues. The V gene's germline CDR1 is SGHAT and CDR2 FQNNGV.

This clonotype was detected many times. The gene calls are TRBV6-1 and TRBJ1-6; 8 bases map to TRBD1. Looked up from germline, CDR1 is MNHNS and CDR2 is SASEGT. The trim removed 1 base at V and 6 bases at J, leaving 5 bases unmatched. The CDR3 spans 16 residues. The CDR3 bases are TGTGCCAGCAGTGAAGGGACAGGGAGGCGTAATTCACCCCTCCACTTT. Amino acid sequence: CASSEGTGRRNSPLHF.

The chain couples TRBV10-3 to TRBJ2-2, with D perhaps matching TRBD1 (6 bases). Germline V CDR1 and CDR2: ENHRY, SYGVKD. The CDR3 loop spans 17 amino acids. Trimming took off 3 bases at V and 0 bases at J, with 14 bases between the two ends. The CDR3 loop is CAISDPGQGTNTGELFF. The CDR3 DNA reads TGTGCCATCAGTGACCCGGGGCAGGGGACGAACACCGGGGAGCTGTTTTTT.

The chain joins TRBV5-1 to TRBJ2-2, with D perhaps given as TRBD1 or TRBD2 (5 bases each). CDR3 length equals 16 residues. Germline V gene data show CDR1 as SGHRS and CDR2 as YFSETQ. Trimming removed 3 bases at V and 6 bases at J, with 18 bases between. For the CDR3, the DNA is TGCGCCAGCAGCTGGGGCCGGGACCCACCGCCCGGGGAGCTGTTTTTT. This translates into CASSWGRDPPPGELFF.